The rows below give T cell receptor beta chains drawn from one sample of a study of blood T cell repertoires in COVID-19. Data came from immunoSEQ multiplex PCR; TCRdb stores just in-frame clones and leaves some out. Of 200,000 to 250,000 clones in the sample, around 81% were seen once. Sequencing was performed on peripheral blood. Receptor source: a woman aged 70-85 years with acute or convalescent COVID-19. CDR3s include the opening cysteine and the closing phenylalanine or tryptophan. A D gene is named only where the DNA matches it firmly. Size values are once, few and many counts, or a class for expanded clones, and some rows have none.

d_call | clone_size | j_call | v_call | cdr3_aa | cdr3_nt
TRBD1 | few | TRBJ1-6 | TRBV18 | CASSLRQGAISPLHF | TGTGCCAGCTCACTACGACAGGGGGCGATTTCACCCCTCCACTTT
TRBD2 | - | TRBJ2-1 | TRBV5-4 | CASSSGLVINEQFF | TGTGCCAGCAGTTCGGGACTAGTGATCAATGAGCAGTTCTTC
- | - | TRBJ2-7 | TRBV9 | CASSVDTSSYEQYF | TGTGCCAGCAGCGTAGATACATCTTCCTACGAGCAGTACTTC
- | - | TRBJ2-2 | TRBV11-3 | CASSFSTGELFF | TGTGCTAGCAGCTTTAGCACCGGGGAGCTGTTTTTT
TRBD2 | - | TRBJ2-3 | TRBV7-2 | CASSLQGASGTSTDTQYF | TGTGCCAGCAGCCTACAAGGGGCTAGCGGGACTAGCACAGATACGCAGTATTTT
- | - | TRBJ2-7 | TRBV20-1 | CSARVGFEQYF | TGCAGTGCTAGGGTCGGGTTCGAGCAGTACTTC
TRBD1 | few | TRBJ1-6 | TRBV27 | CASTISIRDRDNSPLHF | TGTGCCAGCACTATATCGATCCGGGACAGGGATAATTCACCCCTCCACTTT
TRBD1 | once | TRBJ1-1 | TRBV6-1 | CASSDQTGRENTEAFF | TGTGCCAGCAGTGACCAGACAGGGCGGGAGAACACTGAAGCTTTCTTT
- | once | TRBJ2-5 | TRBV6-5 | CASSFGGQETQYF | TGTGCCAGCAGTTTCGGCGGGCAAGAGACCCAGTACTTC
- | - | TRBJ1-1 | TRBV19 | CASSSSTLGITEAFF | TGTGCCAGTAGTTCTTCGACATTGGGTATTACTGAAGCTTTCTTT
- | - | TRBJ1-6 | TRBV5-4 | CASSRGGERSNSPLHF | TGTGCCAGCAGCAGGGGCGGGGAGCGGTCGAATTCACCCCTCCACTTT
TRBD1 | - | TRBJ2-5 | TRBV2 | CASSAGQVETQYF | TGTGCCAGCAGTGCGGGACAGGTCGAGACCCAGTACTTC
TRBD2 | - | TRBJ2-1 | TRBV19 | CASSMVRSGRARDEQFF | TGTGCCAGTAGTATGGTTCGTAGCGGGAGGGCCAGGGATGAGCAGTTCTTC
- | - | TRBJ1-1 | TRBV11-2 | CASSLVLANTEAFF | TGTGCCAGCAGCTTAGTTTTGGCCAACACTGAAGCTTTCTTT
TRBD1 | many | TRBJ1-3 | TRBV5-6 | CASSLTGVGNTIYF | TGTGCCAGCAGCTTGACAGGGGTTGGAAACACCATATATTTT
- | few | TRBJ1-2 | TRBV18 | CASSPDRTNYGYTF | TGTGCCAGCTCACCGGACAGAACTAACTATGGCTACACCTTC
- | - | TRBJ2-2 | TRBV3-1/TRBV3-2 | CASSLLGLPGELFF | TGTGCCAGCAGCCTCCTAGGATTACCCGGGGAGCTGTTTTTT
- | - | TRBJ1-3 | TRBV2 | CASSEDGYGNTIYF | TGTGCCAGCAGTGAAGACGGGTATGGAAACACCATATATTTT
- | - | TRBJ1-2 | TRBV29-1 | CSVEVSGEDGYTF | TGCAGCGTTGAAGTCTCAGGGGAAGATGGCTACACCTTC
- | - | TRBJ2-1 | TRBV10-3 | CAISTSTNEQFF | TGTGCCATCAGTACTTCCACCAATGAGCAGTTCTTC
- | - | TRBJ2-1 | TRBV29-1 | CSADRYNEQFF | TGCAGCGCGGACAGATACAATGAGCAGTTCTTC
TRBD1 | - | TRBJ2-3 | TRBV7-2 | CASSLAGTGTDTQYF | TGTGCCAGCAGCTTAGCGGGGACAGGGACAGATACGCAGTATTTT
TRBD1 | - | TRBJ1-5 | TRBV2 | CASMEGAAKGDQPQHF | TGTGCCAGCATGGAGGGGGCCGCAAAGGGGGATCAGCCCCAGCATTTT
- | - | TRBJ2-1 | TRBV28 | CASSSSGTSYNEQFF | TGTGCCAGCAGTTCGAGCGGTACCTCCTACAATGAGCAGTTCTTC
TRBD2 | - | TRBJ2-3 | TRBV7-2 | CASSSLGGEVKQYF | TGTGCCAGCAGCTCATTGGGGGGGGAGGTGAAGCAGTATTTT
- | - | TRBJ2-3 | TRBV7-7 | CASSEISGSQDTQYF | TGTGCTAGCAGCGAAATCAGCGGCAGCCAAGATACGCAGTATTTT
- | - | TRBJ1-2 | TRBV6-5 | CASSYVGGADYGYTF | TGTGCCAGCAGTTACGTAGGGGGGGCTGACTATGGCTACACCTTC
TRBD1 | few | TRBJ2-5 | TRBV5-1 | CASSHNGGQGKETQYF | TGCGCCAGCAGCCATAATGGGGGACAGGGAAAAGAGACCCAGTACTTC
- | - | TRBJ2-7 | TRBV7-9 | CASSPIGGSTGEQYF | TGTGCCAGCAGCCCCATCGGTGGGAGTACGGGCGAGCAGTACTTC
- | - | TRBJ1-5 | TRBV12-3/TRBV12-4 | CASRFGSYQPQHF | TGTGCCAGCAGGTTCGGGTCTTATCAGCCCCAGCATTTT
TRBD2 | - | TRBJ2-7 | TRBV30 | CAYRIAGTYEQYF | TGTGCCTACAGGATAGCGGGAACATACGAGCAGTACTTC
TRBD1 | few | TRBJ1-2 | TRBV24-1 | CATGQGRGYTF | TGTGCCACCGGACAGGGTCGGGGCTACACCTTC
TRBD1 | few | TRBJ2-2 | TRBV19 | CASSTGQGNTGELFF | TGTGCCAGTAGTACCGGACAGGGTAACACCGGGGAGCTGTTTTTT
- | once | TRBJ1-1 | TRBV19 | CASRGWNTEAFF | TGTGCCAGCAGGGGTTGGAACACTGAAGCTTTCTTT
- | - | TRBJ1-2 | TRBV7-9 | CASSSGGRANYGYTF | TGTGCCAGCAGCTCCGGGGGGAGGGCTAACTATGGCTACACCTTC
- | few | TRBJ1-2 | TRBV27 | CASSLPRRVPTNYGYTF | TGTGCCAGCAGTTTACCCCGCCGGGTCCCAACGAACTATGGCTACACCTTC
TRBD1 | - | TRBJ2-5 | TRBV24-1 | CATSDSGGVEETQYF | TGTGCCACCAGTGACTCAGGGGGTGTGGAAGAGACCCAGTACTTC
TRBD1 | few | TRBJ1-6 | TRBV9 | CASSQTTGDSPLHF | TGTGCCAGCAGCCAGACGACAGGGGATTCACCCCTCCACTTT
- | - | TRBJ1-5 | TRBV5-1 | CASSRDKGVQHF | TGCGCCAGCAGCCGGGACAAAGGGGTCCAGCATTTT
TRBD1 | - | TRBJ1-4 | TRBV7-2 | CASSPGQGANEKLFF | TGTGCCAGCAGCCCCGGACAGGGGGCTAATGAAAAACTGTTTTTT
- | few | TRBJ1-4 | TRBV2 | CASSRRVSNREKLFF | TGTGCCAGCAGTAGGAGGGTCTCGAATCGTGAAAAACTGTTTTTT
- | - | TRBJ2-7 | TRBV7-7 | CASSWDSSYEQYF | TGTGCCAGCAGCTGGGACTCCTCCTACGAGCAGTACTTC
TRBD1 | few | TRBJ2-3 | TRBV2 | CASSRDSRKPDTQYF | TGTGCCAGCAGCCGGGACAGCCGTAAACCAGATACGCAGTATTTT
- | - | TRBJ1-2 | TRBV24-1 | CATSDTGYGYTF | TGTGCCACCAGTGATACAGGTTATGGCTACACCTTC
- | - | TRBJ1-1 | TRBV14 | CASSQARGTEAFF | TGTGCCAGCAGCCAAGCTAGGGGTACTGAAGCTTTCTTT
TRBD2 | - | TRBJ2-5 | TRBV29-1 | CSVRASPGGETQYF | TGCAGCGTTAGGGCTTCGCCGGGGGGAGAGACCCAGTACTTC
TRBD2 | few | TRBJ2-7 | TRBV4-2 | CASSQDGGLAFTYEQYF | TGTGCCAGCAGCCAAGATGGCGGACTAGCGTTCACCTACGAGCAGTACTTC
- | - | TRBJ2-6 | TRBV27 | CASRSPVSGANVLTF | TGTGCCAGCAGATCTCCCGTCTCTGGGGCCAACGTCCTGACTTTC
TRBD1 | once | TRBJ1-1 | TRBV3-1/TRBV3-2 | CASSPRQGQVEAFF | TGTGCCAGCAGCCCCCGACAGGGCCAAGTTGAAGCTTTCTTT
TRBD1 | - | TRBJ2-3 | TRBV20-1 | CSASRLGTGLAGGDTQYF | TGCAGTGCTAGTCGATTGGGGACAGGGCTAGCTGGGGGAGATACGCAGTATTTT
- | - | TRBJ2-2 | TRBV7-2 | CASRGYTGELFF | TGTGCCAGCAGGGGCTACACCGGGGAGCTGTTTTTT
TRBD2 | - | TRBJ2-7 | TRBV19 | CASSRLAGNYEQYF | TGTGCCAGTAGTCGACTAGCGGGAAACTACGAGCAGTACTTC